This T cell receptor (beta chain) was found in a study of OX40 agonist ivuxolimab in advanced cancers. The J segment lost 3 bases and the V segment lost 2 bases, leaving 8 bases of the junction unmatched. CDR3 size: 15 residues. Germline CDR1 is GTSNPN and CDR2 is SVGIG (reference sequence). Systemic immunosuppression or autoimmune disease history was grounds to exclude patients. Clones were sequenced by immunoSEQ multiplex PCR, and TCRdb holds only the in-frame ones, with some missing. The data contain 30,000 to 35,000 clones, 70% to 85% of them singletons. The clonotype originates from an adult with an advanced solid tumor such as melanoma, head and neck, liver or kidney cancer. The rearrangement uses TRBV30 and TRBJ2-5, with 8 bases matching TRBD2. The sequenced sample was CD4+ or CD8+ T cells sorted from blood, obtained in a trial of the OX40 agonist ivuxolimab. CDR3 DNA: TGTGCCTGGAGTCGGTTAGCGGGGAGCGAAGAGACCCAGTACTTC. Translation: CAWSRLAGSEETQYF.